The 7 T cell receptor beta chains in this list originate from one sample, sequenced in a study of blood T cell repertoires in COVID-19 (dated by TCRdb to about 2020). The method was the immunoSEQ multiplex PCR assay. TCRdb took this table from immuneACCESS and kept in-frame rearrangements with V and J called. Such tables lack part of the clones; where checked against another copy, unresolved V genes explain under half of the gap, and the rest is unexplained. The sample profile shows some 110,000 clones; around 85% of them were found once. The top ten constitute about 3% of the sample. The sequenced sample consisted of peripheral blood. All receptors derive from a woman aged 80 or older with COVID-19, enrolled during active disease.

This clone was observed once. The chain joins TRBV4-2 to TRBJ2-5; 8 bases agree with TRBD2. V was pared by 0 bases and J by 5 bases, with 5 bases of the junction left unmatched. CDR1 and CDR2 (germline): LGHNA, YNFKEQ. The CDR3 has 15 residues. This CDR3 reads CASSQDSGGLETQYF. The CDR3 coding sequence is TGTGCCAGCAGCCAAGATTCGGGGGGGCTGGAGACCCAGTACTTC.

The CDR3 DNA follows: TGCGCCAGCAGCAAGGGACTGGGGAGGGTCTACGAGCAGTACTTC. Translation: CASSKGLGRVYEQYF. The chain joins TRBV5-1 to TRBJ2-7; the match to TRBD2 covers 7 bases. CDR1 and CDR2 (germline): SGHRS, YFSETQ. CDR3 length equals 15 residues. V dropped 4 bases and J dropped 3; count of bases not matched to a gene: 10.

CDR3 protein: CASSLGLGADTEAFF. The CDR3 DNA sequence: TGTGCCAGCAGCTTAGGTCTAGGGGCGGACACTGAAGCTTTCTTT. The genes are TRBV11-2 and TRBJ1-1; the D gene is possibly TRBD1 (5 bases). Germline CDR1 and CDR2: SGHAT and FQNNGV. The V gene lost 1 base and the J gene lost 3 bases, with 12 bases spanning the gap. The CDR3 sequence is 15 residues long.

V is TRBV5-1 and J is TRBJ2-1; D is possibly TRBD2 (5 bases). The CDR3 has 13 residues. V lost 4 bases to trimming and J lost 7 bases, with 12 bases between them. Germline loops: CDR1 SGHRS, CDR2 YFSETQ. CDR3 in amino acids: CASSESSENEQFF. The CDR3 DNA follows: TGCGCCAGCAGCGAAAGTAGCGAGAATGAGCAGTTCTTC.

This chain uses TRBV7-9 with TRBJ2-3; D perhaps matches TRBD1 (5 bases). CDR3 length equals 14 residues. V lost 4 bases and J 2 bases, leaving 10 bases between the germline ends. The germline CDR1 and CDR2 sequences are SEHNR and FQNEAQ (reference sequence). The CDR3 coding sequence is TGTGCCAGCAGCTCGGCGACAGCCACAGATACGCAGTATTTT. Residues: CASSSATATDTQYF.

This chain connects TRBV19 to TRBJ1-1; a possible D gene is TRBD1 (6 bases). V lost 6 bases and J 4 bases, leaving 9 bases between the germline ends. Germline V gene sequence: CDR1 LNHDA, CDR2 SQIVND (reference sequence). This CDR3 contains 12 residues. CDR3 protein: CASRQGSTEAFF. The CDR3 coding sequence is TGTGCCAGTAGACAGGGCTCCACTGAAGCTTTCTTT.

CDR3 loop: CACRGQGPSGANVLTF. The DNA for the CDR3 is TGTGCCTGTCGGGGACAGGGCCCCTCTGGGGCCAACGTCCTGACTTTC. This chain connects TRBV28 to TRBJ2-6; 9 positions match TRBD1. Trimming removed 11 bases from V and 0 bases from J; junction bases left unmatched: 8. CDR1 and CDR2 (germline): MDHEN, SYDVKM. The CDR3 consists of 16 residues.